One sample yielded the 17 T cell receptor beta chains listed below, sequenced in a study of tissue T cells after allogeneic stem cell transplantation. Sequencing was performed with immunoSEQ multiplex PCR; in TCRdb, only in-frame clones are kept and a portion is missing. This sample carries under 2,000 clones, around 51% of them seen once, and the ten largest clones take approximately 35%. As for time point: mouse harvest day 14 after allogeneic transplant. Mouse grafts combined 10^7 T-cell-depleted bone marrow cells with 10^6 splenic CD5+ T cells. What was sequenced was spleen. The source is a female BALB/c mouse given C57BL/6 T cells with graft-versus-host disease after an allogeneic hematopoietic cell transplant.

This clone has only a few counts. Gene names refer to mouse genes. The read halts 1 residue ahead of the CDR3 end, with the missing end drawn from the germline J gene. The chain has TRBV24 and TRBJ2-7; 10 bases are a match to TRBD2. The CDR3 is 16 amino acids. The germline V gene encodes CDR1 KGHTA and CDR2 FRNEEI. With 4 bases clipped from V and 2 bases from J, the junction kept 8 bases outside the gene matches. This CDR3 is CASSQDWGRDTYEQYF. Partial CDR3 DNA: TGTGCCAGCAGTCAGGACTGGGGGAGAGACACCTATGAACAGTAC.

On this clone: Gene names and germline match the mouse. The CDR3 spells CASSIRDWGYEQYF. The sequenced part of the CDR3 DNA is TGTGCCAGCAGTATACGGGACTGGGGGTATGAACAGTAC. The V gene is TRBV19, the J gene TRBJ2-7; 11 bases are shared with TRBD2. The read halts 1 residue ahead of the CDR3 end, with the missing end drawn from the germline J gene. Per germline, CDR1 FNHDT and CDR2 SITEND (reference sequence). The trim removed 1 base at V and 4 bases at J, leaving 1 base unmatched. The CDR3 contains 14 residues.

Concerning this clone: The genes and germline here are from mouse. The read ends 1 residue early relative to the CDR3; the germline J gene fills the gap. V usage is TRBV13-2 and J usage is TRBJ1-1; tentatively, D is TRBD1 (5 bases). The CDR3 extends over 13 amino acids. The V gene lost 2 bases and the J gene lost 1 base, with 6 bases spanning the gap. Germline V CDR1 and CDR2: NNHNN, SYGAGS (reference sequence). CDR3 DNA (partial): TGTGCCAGCGGTGAGGGACTAAACACAGAAGTCTTC. Protein sequence: CASGEGLNTEVF. The full CDR3 protein reads CASGEGLNTEVFF.

With regard to this clone: The listed genes are named as in mouse. The sequenced fragment ends 1 residue before the CDR3 boundary, so the rest is inferred from the germline J gene. The chain employs TRBV26 and TRBJ2-2; TRBD1 matches 8 bases. The CDR3 length is 16 residues. V dropped 2 bases and J dropped 0; count of bases not matched to a gene: 2. CDR1 is KGHPV, CDR2 FQNQEV, per germline (reference sequence). The CDR3 DNA, read in part, is TGTGCCAGCAGTCTGGCGACAGGGGCAAACACCGGGCAGCTCTAC. It yields the protein CASSLATGANTGQLY. Given in full, the CDR3 is CASSLATGANTGQLYF.

On this clone: The genes are named according to mouse. The CDR3 end falls 1 residue outside the read, so it is completed with the germline J gene. The chain combines TRBV20 with TRBJ2-3; D gene unclear. The V end lost 0 bases, the J end lost 0 bases, and 1 base lay between the germline ends. Germline V gene lookup returns CDR1 GFQATS and CDR2 STVNSAI. CDR3 size: 12 residues. The CDR3 protein is CGARDSAETLYF. The part of the CDR3 DNA that was read is TGTGGTGCTAGGGACAGTGCAGAAACGCTGTAT.

Remarks on this clone: Gene names refer to mouse genes. The DNA ends 1 residue before the CDR3 does, and the rest of the CDR3 is filled in from the germline J gene. The chain employs TRBV4 and TRBJ2-7, with 9 bases matching TRBD1. V was pared by 5 bases and J by 7 bases, with 6 bases of the junction left unmatched. Germline values: CDR1 LGHDT, CDR2 YNNKQL (reference sequence). CDR3 length equals 13 residues. CDR3 loop: CASSPTGGQEQYF. Partial CDR3 DNA: TGTGCCAGCAGCCCGACAGGGGGGCAAGAACAGTAC.

This clone was seen more than once but under ten times. Gene names and germline match the mouse. The CDR3 extends 1 residue past the end of the read, so its final part is completed from the germline J gene. The rearrangement joins TRBV13-2 to TRBJ2-3; 10 bases match TRBD2. The CDR3 has 16 amino acids. V lost 1 base, J lost 3 bases, and 5 bases stayed unmatched. Germline-derived CDR1 and CDR2 are NNHNN and SYGAGS (reference sequence). The sequenced CDR3 bases are TGTGCCAGCGGTGATCCTGGGGGGGCGCGAGCAGAAACGCTGTAT. Its protein is CASGDPGGARAETLY. The entire CDR3 sequence reads CASGDPGGARAETLYF.

As to this clone: Gene names refer to mouse genes. The read terminates 1 residue before the CDR3 end, so the remaining end is supplied by the germline J gene. The genes are TRBV5 and TRBJ2-3, with D possibly TRBD2 on 7 matching bases. The CDR3 loop spans 15 amino acids. V lost 3 bases and J lost 2, with 12 bases in between. From germline, CDR1 is LGHNA and CDR2 YNLKQL (reference sequence). The sequenced part of the CDR3 DNA is TGTGCCAGCAGCCACCGGGGGGCACTTGCAGAAACGCTGTAT. Protein sequence: CASSHRGALAETLY. The entire CDR3 protein is CASSHRGALAETLYF.

Of note for this clone: Germline and genes: mouse. The read terminates 1 residue ahead of where the CDR3 ends, so the germline J gene completes it. This chain uses TRBV14 with TRBJ2-7; no reliable D call. The CDR3 extends over 12 amino acids. V gave up 5 bases and J gave up 4 bases, with 10 bases separating them. CDR1 is SGHDT, CDR2 FRDEAV, per germline. This chain's CDR3 is CASSRGQYEQYF. The part of the CDR3 DNA that was read is TGTGCCAGCAGCCGAGGCCAGTATGAACAGTAC.

Remarks on this clone: Gene names and germline refer to mouse. Read sequence stops 1 residue before the CDR3 end, and the germline J gene provides the missing end. The chain uses TRBV14 and TRBJ2-4, with 11 bases matching TRBD2. The junction had 2 bases not matched to a gene; V was cut back by 6 bases and J by 5 bases. The germline V gene has CDR1 SGHDT and CDR2 FRDEAV. There are 13 residues in the CDR3. The sequenced CDR3 bases are TGTGCCAGCAAGGACTGGGGGGTAAACACCTTGTAC. This translates into CASKDWGVNTLY. The full CDR3 is CASKDWGVNTLYF.

This clone is classed as medium-sized. The germline and genes are mouse ones. The CDR3 DNA, read in part, is TGTGCCAGCAGTATAGCTGGGACAGGGGGCTATGAACAGTAC. This translates into CASSIAGTGGYEQY. From start to end, the CDR3 is CASSIAGTGGYEQYF. The chain joins TRBV19 to TRBJ2-7; 11 nucleotides line up with TRBD1. The sequenced fragment ends 1 residue before the CDR3 boundary, so the rest is inferred from the germline J gene. Trimming at V came to 0 bases and at J to 3 bases, leaving 2 bases not matched to a gene. Germline V CDR1 and CDR2: FNHDT, SITEND (reference sequence). The CDR3 runs to 15 residues. Combining the CDR3 with reference TRBV19 and TRBJ2-7 gives the whole variable domain GGIITQTPKFLIGQEGQKLTLKCQQNFNHDTMYWYRQDSGKGLRLIYYSITENDLQKGDLSEGYDASREKKSSFSLTVTSAQKNEMAVFLCASSIAGTGGYEQYFGPGTRLTVL.

In its sample, this clone was seen a few times. The genes and germline here are from mouse. The read stops 1 residue short of the end of the CDR3; the missing end is completed from the germline J gene. This chain joins TRBV15 and TRBJ2-7; D is unresolved. Germline lookup yields CDR1 SGHND and CDR2 FRSKSL. Trimming took off 1 base at V and 4 bases at J, with 2 bases between the two ends. The CDR3 loop spans 11 amino acids. The part of the CDR3 DNA that was read is TGTGCCAGCAGTTTAGGATATGAACAGTAC. Amino acids: CASSLGYEQY. The complete CDR3 reads CASSLGYEQYF.

For this clone: Genes and germline are mouse. The read terminates 1 residue ahead of where the CDR3 ends, so the germline J gene completes it. V and J are TRBV2 and TRBJ2-5; D might be TRBD1 or TRBD2, each matching 6 bases. The CDR3 extends over 15 amino acids. The germline V and J ends were trimmed by 0 bases and 2 bases, with 9 bases remaining between them. CDR1 LGHNA and CDR2 YSYQKL come from the germline V gene. The CDR3 bases that were read are TGTGCCAGCAGCCAAGATCCGGGGGCCCAAGACACCCAGTAC. Protein product: CASSQDPGAQDTQY. The CDR3 in full is CASSQDPGAQDTQYF.

This clone qualifies as large. Mouse names are used for the genes. CDR3 in amino acids: CAWSLGLGGPQNTLYF. Partial CDR3 DNA: TGTGCCTGGAGTCTAGGACTGGGGGGGCCCCAAAACACCTTGTAC. This chain joins TRBV31 and TRBJ2-4, with 13 positions matching TRBD2. The observed sequence ends 1 residue before the CDR3 terminus, with the missing tail filled in from the germline J gene. This CDR3 spans 16 amino acids. The V gene's germline CDR1 is GKSSPN and CDR2 SITVG. The V segment lost 0 bases and the J segment 3 bases; nucleotides outside the gene matches: 3.

By share of the sample, this clone is medium-sized. Genes here carry mouse names. The sequenced part of the CDR3 DNA is TGTGCCAGCAGCCAAGACTCTAACACCGGGCAGCTCTAC. It codes for CASSQDSNTGQLY. The complete CDR3 reads CASSQDSNTGQLYF. The J gene is TRBJ2-2, the V gene TRBV2; D unresolved. The read ends 1 residue shy of where the CDR3 ends; the end is completed using the germline J gene. The germline V gene encodes CDR1 LGHNA and CDR2 YSYQKL. CDR3 length equals 14 residues. V was clipped by 0 bases and J by 2 bases, with 4 bases between them.

In the case of this clone: Any gene name here is a mouse gene name. Sequencing ends 1 residue short of the CDR3 end; the germline J gene provides the rest. The J gene is TRBJ2-2, the V gene TRBV12-1; D remains ambiguous. Trimming removed 0 bases from V and 0 bases from J, with 4 bases in between. The CDR3 consists of 14 residues. Germline V gene sequence: CDR1 SGHSN, CDR2 HYEKVE. This CDR3 is CASSLGTNTGQLYF. CDR3 DNA (partial): TGTGCCAGCTCTCTCGGGACAAACACCGGGCAGCTCTAC.

Relative to its sample, this clone is medium-sized. The listed genes are named as in mouse. This chain's CDR3 is CASGDAGEVFF. The part of the CDR3 DNA that was read is TGTGCCAGCGGTGATGCAGGCGAAGTCTTC. The genes are TRBV13-2 and TRBJ1-1; D is undetermined. The read stops 1 residue short of the end of the CDR3; the missing end is completed from the germline J gene. The CDR3 is 11 residues long. Germline CDR1 is NNHNN and CDR2 is SYGAGS (reference sequence). V was trimmed by 0 bases and J by 8 bases, leaving 5 bases between them.